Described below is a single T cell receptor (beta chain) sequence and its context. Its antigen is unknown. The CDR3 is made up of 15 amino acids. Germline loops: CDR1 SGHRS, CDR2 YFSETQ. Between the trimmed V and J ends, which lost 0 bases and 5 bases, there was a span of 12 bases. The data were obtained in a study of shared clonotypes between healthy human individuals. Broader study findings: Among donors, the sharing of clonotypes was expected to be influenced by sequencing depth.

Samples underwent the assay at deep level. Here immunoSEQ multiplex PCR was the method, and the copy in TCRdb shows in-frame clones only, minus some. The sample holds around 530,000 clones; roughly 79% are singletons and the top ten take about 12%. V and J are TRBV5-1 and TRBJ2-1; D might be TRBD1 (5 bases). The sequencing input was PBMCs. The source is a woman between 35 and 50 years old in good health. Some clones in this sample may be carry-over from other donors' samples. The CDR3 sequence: CASSLAATANNEQFF. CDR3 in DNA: TGCGCCAGCAGCTTGGCTGCGACAGCGAACAATGAGCAGTTCTTC.